A selection of T cell receptor beta chains follows, all from one sample in a study of blood T cell repertoires in COVID-19. TCRdb keeps only in-frame clones here, not all; method: immunoSEQ multiplex PCR. This table holds about 190,000 clones, approximately 90% found once. The sequenced sample consisted of peripheral blood. These receptors all stem from a woman aged 40 to 55 who had recovered from COVID-19. Both conserved end residues are part of each CDR3. Fields, in order: clone size, D gene, J gene, V gene, CDR3 DNA, CDR3 protein. A D gene is named only where the DNA matches it firmly. The size entry is marked missing in some rows and otherwise reads once, few, many or a size class.

clone size: -; D gene: -; J gene: TRBJ2-6; V gene: TRBV5-1; CDR3 DNA: TGCGCCAGCAGCCCCCAGGTTACTGGGGCCAACGTCCTGACTTTC; CDR3 protein: CASSPQVTGANVLTF
clone size: -; D gene: -; J gene: TRBJ1-2; V gene: TRBV12-3/TRBV12-4; CDR3 DNA: TGTGCCAGCAGTTTACAGGGGAGGGATGGCTACACCTTC; CDR3 protein: CASSLQGRDGYTF
clone size: once; D gene: -; J gene: TRBJ1-1; V gene: TRBV7-6; CDR3 DNA: TGTGCCAGCAGCCTCCCGCAGGGCAGGGGGAACACTGAAGCTTTCTTT; CDR3 protein: CASSLPQGRGNTEAFF
clone size: -; D gene: -; J gene: TRBJ1-1; V gene: TRBV19; CDR3 DNA: TGTGCCAGTAGTATATTTCAGGGGAGGGGAAGCACTGAAGCTTTCTTT; CDR3 protein: CASSIFQGRGSTEAFF
clone size: -; D gene: TRBD2; J gene: TRBJ2-5; V gene: TRBV4-1; CDR3 DNA: TGCGCCAGCAGCCAAGATCCACCCCAGACTAGCGGGGACGAGACCCAGTACTTC; CDR3 protein: CASSQDPPQTSGDETQYF
clone size: -; D gene: -; J gene: TRBJ1-1; V gene: TRBV7-2; CDR3 DNA: TGTGCCAGCAGCTTAGTTCGGCGTACGGGCACTGAAGCTTTCTTT; CDR3 protein: CASSLVRRTGTEAFF
clone size: -; D gene: -; J gene: TRBJ1-2; V gene: TRBV28; CDR3 DNA: TGTGCCAGCATACAAGATATAGCCTATGGCTACACCTTC; CDR3 protein: CASIQDIAYGYTF
clone size: once; D gene: TRBD1; J gene: TRBJ1-5; V gene: TRBV19; CDR3 DNA: TGTGCCAGTAGCGGACAGGGCGGCGTTCAGCCCCAGCATTTT; CDR3 protein: CASSGQGGVQPQHF
clone size: -; D gene: -; J gene: TRBJ2-1; V gene: TRBV2; CDR3 DNA: TGTGCCAGCAGCCCCTACGTTTACAATGAGCAGTTCTTC; CDR3 protein: CASSPYVYNEQFF
clone size: -; D gene: TRBD2; J gene: TRBJ2-3; V gene: TRBV6-5; CDR3 DNA: TGTGCCAGCAGTTACTTAGCGGGTCGCACAGATACGCAGTATTTT; CDR3 protein: CASSYLAGRTDTQYF
clone size: -; D gene: TRBD2; J gene: TRBJ2-7; V gene: TRBV10-3; CDR3 DNA: TGTGCCATCAATGGGTTAGCGGGGGGAACCTACGAGCAGTACTTC; CDR3 protein: CAINGLAGGTYEQYF
clone size: -; D gene: -; J gene: TRBJ2-5; V gene: TRBV19; CDR3 DNA: TGTGCCAGTAGTGAGTTAGCAGACAGAGTAACCCAGTACTTC; CDR3 protein: CASSELADRVTQYF
clone size: -; D gene: -; J gene: TRBJ1-1; V gene: TRBV28; CDR3 DNA: TGTGCCAGCAGTCCGAAGTCCGGGACAAAGAACACTGAAGCTTTCTTT; CDR3 protein: CASSPKSGTKNTEAFF
clone size: -; D gene: -; J gene: TRBJ2-4; V gene: TRBV5-4; CDR3 DNA: TGTGCCAGCAGCTCCCCCCCCCGGGACTGGTCCAAAAACATTCAGTACTTC; CDR3 protein: CASSSPPRDWSKNIQYF
clone size: -; D gene: -; J gene: TRBJ2-1; V gene: TRBV9; CDR3 DNA: TGTGCCAGCAGCAAGGGGGGAGCGGGAAACTATGAGCAGTTCTTC; CDR3 protein: CASSKGGAGNYEQFF
clone size: -; D gene: TRBD2; J gene: TRBJ2-7; V gene: TRBV2; CDR3 DNA: TGTGCCAGCAGTGAATGGGTTCTAGCGGGCCGCTACGAGCAGTACTTC; CDR3 protein: CASSEWVLAGRYEQYF
clone size: -; D gene: -; J gene: TRBJ2-7; V gene: TRBV10-3; CDR3 DNA: TGTGCCATCAGTGAGTCTACAGATTACTACGAGCAGTACTTC; CDR3 protein: CAISESTDYYEQYF
clone size: few; D gene: TRBD1; J gene: TRBJ1-2; V gene: TRBV19; CDR3 DNA: TGTGCCAGTAGTACCCAACCGGGACAGGGGGCTTCTGGCACTACTAACTATGGCTACACCTTC; CDR3 protein: CASSTQPGQGASGTTNYGYTF
clone size: -; D gene: -; J gene: TRBJ2-3; V gene: TRBV9; CDR3 DNA: TGTGCCAGCAGCGTAGTGCCGGGTAGCACAGATACGCAGTATTTT; CDR3 protein: CASSVVPGSTDTQYF
clone size: -; D gene: TRBD2; J gene: TRBJ2-3; V gene: TRBV7-8; CDR3 DNA: TGTGCCAGCAGTCGGACGGTAGTAAGGGCGGGGGTCGATACGCAGTATTTT; CDR3 protein: CASSRTVVRAGVDTQYF
clone size: -; D gene: -; J gene: TRBJ2-5; V gene: TRBV7-6; CDR3 DNA: TGTGCCAGCAGCATCTTATTAGAAGAGACCCAGTACTTC; CDR3 protein: CASSILLEETQYF
clone size: -; D gene: -; J gene: TRBJ2-5; V gene: TRBV30; CDR3 DNA: TGTGCCTGGAGTGAGCAGGGGGAGACCCAGTACTTC; CDR3 protein: CAWSEQGETQYF
clone size: once; D gene: -; J gene: TRBJ2-2; V gene: TRBV4-1; CDR3 DNA: TGCGCCAGCAGCCACGGCGGGGCTCCGGAAACCGGGGAGCTGTTTTTT; CDR3 protein: CASSHGGAPETGELFF
clone size: -; D gene: TRBD1; J gene: TRBJ2-7; V gene: TRBV7-9; CDR3 DNA: TGTGCCAGCAGCCATAGGGACAGGGTAGTCCACGAGCAGTACTTC; CDR3 protein: CASSHRDRVVHEQYF
clone size: -; D gene: TRBD1; J gene: TRBJ1-2; V gene: TRBV24-1; CDR3 DNA: TGTGCCACCAGTCTCTCACAGGGGGCGGGTGGCTACACCTTC; CDR3 protein: CATSLSQGAGGYTF
clone size: -; D gene: -; J gene: TRBJ2-3; V gene: TRBV27; CDR3 DNA: TGTGCCAGCAGTTTAGGACAAAGCACAGATACGCAGTATTTT; CDR3 protein: CASSLGQSTDTQYF
clone size: few; D gene: -; J gene: TRBJ1-1; V gene: TRBV5-1; CDR3 DNA: TGCGCCAGCAGGACAAGTCCCGATTTAAACACTGAAGCTTTCTTT; CDR3 protein: CASRTSPDLNTEAFF
clone size: -; D gene: TRBD2; J gene: TRBJ2-7; V gene: TRBV28; CDR3 DNA: TGTGCCAGCAGTTTAATTGCAGCGGGAGGGCCCTACGAGCAGTACTTC; CDR3 protein: CASSLIAAGGPYEQYF
clone size: -; D gene: -; J gene: TRBJ1-1; V gene: TRBV9; CDR3 DNA: TGTGCCAGCAGCGTACGGGGGGAAGGCACTGAAGCTTTCTTT; CDR3 protein: CASSVRGEGTEAFF
clone size: -; D gene: -; J gene: TRBJ1-5; V gene: TRBV7-3; CDR3 DNA: TGTGCCAGCAGCCTCGGACAGTTTCAGCCCCAGCATTTT; CDR3 protein: CASSLGQFQPQHF
clone size: -; D gene: -; J gene: TRBJ1-1; V gene: TRBV3-1/TRBV3-2; CDR3 DNA: TGTGCCAGCAGCCAGGGTGATCAAGGGGCTGAAGCTTTCTTT; CDR3 protein: CASSQGDQGAEAFF
clone size: -; D gene: -; J gene: TRBJ1-5; V gene: TRBV28; CDR3 DNA: TGTGCCAGCAGTTACGAACGGGGCAATCAGCCCCAGCATTTT; CDR3 protein: CASSYERGNQPQHF
clone size: once; D gene: TRBD2; J gene: TRBJ2-7; V gene: TRBV27; CDR3 DNA: TGTGCCAGCAGCCCACTTAGCGGGAGGGCCAAGTACGAGCAGTACTTC; CDR3 protein: CASSPLSGRAKYEQYF
clone size: -; D gene: -; J gene: TRBJ2-2; V gene: TRBV7-9; CDR3 DNA: TGTGCCAGCCGGGGTCCCGCGAACACCGGGGAGCTGTTTTTT; CDR3 protein: CASRGPANTGELFF
clone size: once; D gene: TRBD2; J gene: TRBJ2-3; V gene: TRBV2; CDR3 DNA: TGTGCCAGCAGAGAGCGGGAGGACGCAGATACGCAGTATTTT; CDR3 protein: CASREREDADTQYF
clone size: -; D gene: TRBD1; J gene: TRBJ1-1; V gene: TRBV9; CDR3 DNA: TGTGCCAGCAGCGTTCTACAGGGGGGGACTGAAGCTTTCTTT; CDR3 protein: CASSVLQGGTEAFF
clone size: -; D gene: -; J gene: TRBJ2-1; V gene: TRBV30; CDR3 DNA: TGTGCCTGGAACGCGCGGAGTGAGCAGTTCTTC; CDR3 protein: CAWNARSEQFF
clone size: -; D gene: -; J gene: TRBJ2-7; V gene: TRBV19; CDR3 DNA: TGTGCCAGTAGTGCGGGACAGCACTACGAGCAGTACTTC; CDR3 protein: CASSAGQHYEQYF
clone size: -; D gene: TRBD1; J gene: TRBJ1-2; V gene: TRBV30; CDR3 DNA: TGTGCCTTAACTCGACAGGGACACTATGGCTACACCTTC; CDR3 protein: CALTRQGHYGYTF
clone size: -; D gene: -; J gene: TRBJ2-4; V gene: TRBV4-1; CDR3 DNA: TGCGCCAGCAGCCAAGACCAGGGAAATTGGGCCAAAAACATTCAGTACTTC; CDR3 protein: CASSQDQGNWAKNIQYF
clone size: -; D gene: -; J gene: TRBJ2-7; V gene: TRBV6-5; CDR3 DNA: TGTGCCAGCAGTCGGACAGCCGGGACCTACGAGCAGTACTTC; CDR3 protein: CASSRTAGTYEQYF
clone size: -; D gene: TRBD2; J gene: TRBJ2-7; V gene: TRBV27; CDR3 DNA: TGTGCCAGCAGTTTACATCTTGGGAGGGGCTACGAGCAGTACTTC; CDR3 protein: CASSLHLGRGYEQYF
clone size: -; D gene: TRBD2; J gene: TRBJ2-1; V gene: TRBV7-6; CDR3 DNA: TGTGCCAGCAGCTTAGAGAGTGTGTCTAGCGGATACAATGAGCAGTTCTTC; CDR3 protein: CASSLESVSSGYNEQFF
clone size: few; D gene: -; J gene: TRBJ1-2; V gene: TRBV28; CDR3 DNA: TGTGCCAGCAGTTTGGGGGCCGGCGGGTATTATGGCTACACCTTC; CDR3 protein: CASSLGAGGYYGYTF
clone size: -; D gene: -; J gene: TRBJ2-7; V gene: TRBV11-2; CDR3 DNA: TGTGCCAGCAGCTCCTTAACAGGGCTCGCCTACGAGCAGTACTTC; CDR3 protein: CASSSLTGLAYEQYF
clone size: few; D gene: -; J gene: TRBJ2-5; V gene: TRBV7-8; CDR3 DNA: TGTGCCAGCAGCATCCCACCCAGCAGGGCGAAAACCCAGTACTTC; CDR3 protein: CASSIPPSRAKTQYF
clone size: -; D gene: -; J gene: TRBJ1-4; V gene: TRBV25-1; CDR3 DNA: TGTGCCAGCAGGGGCCCTAAGGGGGAAAAACTGTTTTTT; CDR3 protein: CASRGPKGEKLFF
clone size: -; D gene: -; J gene: TRBJ2-7; V gene: TRBV7-9; CDR3 DNA: TGTGCCAGCAGCTTAGCGAAGCCACAGGGCACCTACGAGCAGTACTTC; CDR3 protein: CASSLAKPQGTYEQYF
clone size: few; D gene: -; J gene: TRBJ1-1; V gene: TRBV10-1; CDR3 DNA: TGCGCCAGCAGTGAGGCCCGTCGGGGGGGCACTGAAGCTTTCTTT; CDR3 protein: CASSEARRGGTEAFF
clone size: -; D gene: -; J gene: TRBJ2-7; V gene: TRBV6-2/TRBV6-3; CDR3 DNA: TGTGCCAGCAGTCCCGGCGGCTACGAGCAGTACTTC; CDR3 protein: CASSPGGYEQYF
clone size: -; D gene: -; J gene: TRBJ2-4; V gene: TRBV4-1; CDR3 DNA: TGCGCCAGCAGCCAAGACAAGACGGAGATAGCCAAAAACATTCAGTACTTC; CDR3 protein: CASSQDKTEIAKNIQYF
clone size: -; D gene: -; J gene: TRBJ1-1; V gene: TRBV12-5; CDR3 DNA: TGTGCTAGTGGCTACAGGGCGGACACTGAAGCTTTCTTT; CDR3 protein: CASGYRADTEAFF
clone size: -; D gene: -; J gene: TRBJ1-1; V gene: TRBV30; CDR3 DNA: TGTGCCTGGGCTCGAAGCTATCCCCCCACTGAAGCTTTCTTT; CDR3 protein: CAWARSYPPTEAFF
clone size: -; D gene: -; J gene: TRBJ2-3; V gene: TRBV7-6; CDR3 DNA: TGTGCCAGCAGCTTAGGTACAGTCATTACAGATACGCAGTATTTT; CDR3 protein: CASSLGTVITDTQYF
clone size: -; D gene: -; J gene: TRBJ1-1; V gene: TRBV30; CDR3 DNA: TGTGCCTGGAGTGTACTAGTTATTGGGGGCGTAGAGACTGAAGCTTTCTTT; CDR3 protein: CAWSVLVIGGVETEAFF
clone size: -; D gene: -; J gene: TRBJ1-1; V gene: TRBV6-4; CDR3 DNA: TGTGCCAGCAGCCCCTCATGGCCTGAAGCTTTCTTT; CDR3 protein: CASSPSWPEAFF